This entry describes one T cell receptor (beta chain). Its antigen is not known. This specimen belongs to a study of T cell responses to AZD1222 COVID-19 vaccine. Findings of the study overall: Vaccination with two AZD1222 doses was followed by a rise in Spike-specific TCR breadth and depth.

Looked up from germline, CDR1 is LGHDT and CDR2 is YNNKEL (reference sequence). This CDR3 has 11 residues. Trimming left V 8 bases short and J 11 bases short, with 15 bases between. Produced via immunoSEQ multiplex PCR; TCRdb's table is partial and in-frame only. The sample holds roughly 95,000 clones, roughly 90% seen once. V is TRBV3-1 (or the pseudogene TRBV3-2) and J is TRBJ1-2, with TRBD1 as a possible D gene (6 bases). The source of this sequence is an adult in good health. Material: peripheral blood, obtained on day 0 of AZD1222 vaccination. For the CDR3, the DNA is TGTGCCAGCGGAGCTACAGGGAATTACACCTTC. It specifies CASGATGNYTF.